The source of this T cell receptor beta chain is a study of Ad26.COV2.S vaccination and SARS-CoV-2 variants. Looking at the study overall: Donor allocation was to the COV1001 Ad26.COV2.S trial arm.

The data were produced by immunoSEQ multiplex PCR, yet TCRdb's version contains in-frame clones alone and is incomplete. The sample shows roughly 300,000 clones, 80% to 90% of them seen only once. Points from the study as a whole: Using TCR breadth and depth analyses may have led to underestimated total T cell responses.

The treatment: some 20 received Ad26.COV2.S at low or high dose, single or two shots; 5 received placebo; per-sample allocation not given. Repertoires come from day 63 after the first vaccine or placebo injection. This CDR3 region has 15 residues. Deletions cut 3 bases from V and 1 base from J, with 10 bases between. Germline lookup yields CDR1 KGHDR and CDR2 SFDVKD. Of note for this clone: Its antigen remains unknown.

This material consisted of peripheral blood, taken in a trial of Ad26.COV2.S vaccine versus placebo. This receptor was taken from a person aged 18-65 years who received the Ad26.COV2.S COVID-19 vaccine or a placebo. The chain couples TRBV24-1 to TRBJ2-3, with D perhaps TRBD1 or TRBD2 (5 bases each). The CDR3 loop is CATSDATGRTDTQYF. The DNA for the CDR3 is TGTGCCACCAGTGATGCTACGGGGCGCACAGATACGCAGTATTTT.